This TCR beta chain was observed in a study of blood T cell repertoires in COVID-19. As for the study in general: The United States, Italy and Spain provided the acute and convalescent COVID-19 samples. T cells, B-cell-depleted T cells, or PBMCs supplied cDNA or gDNA.

V lost 5 bases to trimming and J lost 1 base, with 8 bases between them. Germline V lookup: CDR1 SGHTA, CDR2 FQGTGA. This CDR3 comprises 13 residues. As handled by the study authors: From reference gene primer amplification, estimates of nucleated cell counts were derived. The table came from immunoSEQ multiplex PCR; TCRdb's copy has only in-frame clones and leaves some out. That table supplies the V and J calls and clone size; D and trimming were determined from the DNA. The table lists more than 120,000 clones, 80% to 90% of them singletons, with 2% to 3% in the top ten. The rearrangement uses TRBV7-3 and TRBJ2-5, with D perhaps TRBD1 (6 bases). The specimen was peripheral blood. This TCR was recovered from a human donor with acute or convalescent COVID-19. The donor label of this sample is uncertain. CDR3 protein: CASSLGGQETQYF. The CDR3 DNA reads as TGTGCCAGCAGCCTAGGGGGCCAAGAGACCCAGTACTTC.